This T cell receptor beta chain was identified in a study of OX40 agonist ivuxolimab in advanced cancers. Across the study: Of the patients, three showed partial responses, one with hepatocellular carcinoma and two with cutaneous melanoma.

The repertoire was sequenced with immunoSEQ multiplex PCR; TCRdb's copy has only in-frame clones and lacks some. Counted here are roughly 48,000 clones, roughly 81% occurring once; the ten biggest clones make up 9% to 10%. Looked up from germline, CDR1 is SGHKS and CDR2 is YYEKEE (reference sequence). The CDR3 has 14 amino acids. V lost 5 bases and J lost 1; bases outside the gene matches: 6. This sequence originates from an adult with an advanced solid tumor such as melanoma, head and neck, liver or kidney cancer. The chain combines TRBV5-5 with TRBJ2-7, with 7 bases lining up with TRBD1. This material consisted of CD4+ or CD8+ T cells sorted from blood, taken in a trial of the OX40 agonist ivuxolimab. The CDR3 region has the DNA TGTGCCAGCAGTACCTCAGGGGGTTCCTACGAGCAGTACTTC. Protein sequence: CASSTSGGSYEQYF.